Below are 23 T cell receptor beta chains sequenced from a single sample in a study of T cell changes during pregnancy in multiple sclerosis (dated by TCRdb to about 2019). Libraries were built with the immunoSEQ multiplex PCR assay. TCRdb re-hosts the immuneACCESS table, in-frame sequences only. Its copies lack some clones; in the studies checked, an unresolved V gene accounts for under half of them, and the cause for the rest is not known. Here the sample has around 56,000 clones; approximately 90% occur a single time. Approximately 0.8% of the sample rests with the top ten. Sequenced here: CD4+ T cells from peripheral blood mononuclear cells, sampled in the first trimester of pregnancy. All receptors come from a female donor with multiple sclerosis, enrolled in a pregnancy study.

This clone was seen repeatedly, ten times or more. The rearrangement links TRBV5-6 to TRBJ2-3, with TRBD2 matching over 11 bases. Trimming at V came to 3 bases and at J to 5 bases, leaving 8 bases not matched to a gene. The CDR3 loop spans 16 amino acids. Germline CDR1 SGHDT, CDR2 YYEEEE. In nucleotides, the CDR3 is TGTGCCAGCAGCTCCCCTAGCGGGGGGCGGAGAGATACGCAGTATTTT. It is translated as CASSSPSGGRRDTQYF.

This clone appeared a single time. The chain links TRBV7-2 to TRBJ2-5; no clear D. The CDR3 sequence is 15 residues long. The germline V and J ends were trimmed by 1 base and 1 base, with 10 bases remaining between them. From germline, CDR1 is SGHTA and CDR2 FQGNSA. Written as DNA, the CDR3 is TGTGCCAGCAGCTTAGATGGCCGCATCCAAGAGACCCAGTACTTC. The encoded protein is CASSLDGRIQETQYF.

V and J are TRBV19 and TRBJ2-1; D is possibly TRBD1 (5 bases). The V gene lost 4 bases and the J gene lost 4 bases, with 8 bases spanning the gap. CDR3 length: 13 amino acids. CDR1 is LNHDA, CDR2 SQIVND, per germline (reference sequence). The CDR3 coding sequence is TGTGCCAGTAGTAATGCAGGGTACAATGAGCAGTTCTTC. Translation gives CASSNAGYNEQFF.

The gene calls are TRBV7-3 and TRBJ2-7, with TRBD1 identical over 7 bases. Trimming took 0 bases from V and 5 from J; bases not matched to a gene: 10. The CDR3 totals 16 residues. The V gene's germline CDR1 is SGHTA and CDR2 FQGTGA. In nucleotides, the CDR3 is TGTGCCAGCAGCTTAACCCTGGGACAGAAGAAGGACGAGCAGTACTTC. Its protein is CASSLTLGQKKDEQYF.

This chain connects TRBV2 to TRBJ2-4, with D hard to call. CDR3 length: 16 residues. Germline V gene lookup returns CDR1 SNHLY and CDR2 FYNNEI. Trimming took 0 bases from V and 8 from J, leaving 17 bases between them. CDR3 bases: TGTGCCAGCAGTGAAGCCCCGGTCCTAACCCCCCACATTCAGTACTTC. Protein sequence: CASSEAPVLTPHIQYF.

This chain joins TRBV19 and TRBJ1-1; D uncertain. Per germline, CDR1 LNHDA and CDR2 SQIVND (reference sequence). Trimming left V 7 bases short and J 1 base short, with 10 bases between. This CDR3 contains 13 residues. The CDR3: CASIHSRNTEAFF. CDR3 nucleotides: TGTGCCAGTATCCACTCACGGAACACTGAAGCTTTCTTT.

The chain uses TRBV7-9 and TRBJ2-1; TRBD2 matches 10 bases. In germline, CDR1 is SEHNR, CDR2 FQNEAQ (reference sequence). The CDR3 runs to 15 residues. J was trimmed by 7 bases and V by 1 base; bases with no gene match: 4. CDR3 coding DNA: TGTGCCAGCAGCTTAGGAGCGGGGGGGCGGAATGAGCAGTTCTTC. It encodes CASSLGAGGRNEQFF.

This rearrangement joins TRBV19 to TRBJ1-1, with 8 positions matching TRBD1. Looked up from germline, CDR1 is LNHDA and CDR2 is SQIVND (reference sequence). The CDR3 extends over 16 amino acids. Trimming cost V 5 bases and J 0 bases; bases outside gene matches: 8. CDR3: CASSGDRSAVNTEAFF. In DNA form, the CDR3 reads TGTGCCAGTAGTGGGGACAGGTCGGCGGTGAACACTGAAGCTTTCTTT.

CDR3 sequence reads: CASSLVGILLTEAFF. The CDR3 region has the DNA TGCGCCAGCAGCTTGGTCGGGATCCTTCTCACTGAAGCTTTCTTT. The chain joins TRBV5-1 to TRBJ1-1; no reliable D call. CDR1 and CDR2 (germline): SGHRS, YFSETQ. The ends were cut back, 0 bases at V and 4 bases at J, with 13 bases in the middle. The CDR3 has 15 amino acids.

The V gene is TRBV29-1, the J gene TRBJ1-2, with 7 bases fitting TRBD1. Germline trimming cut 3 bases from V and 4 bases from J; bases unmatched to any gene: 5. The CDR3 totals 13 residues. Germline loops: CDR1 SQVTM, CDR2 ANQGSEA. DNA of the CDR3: TGCAGCGTTGAGGCGACAGGGTCCTATGGCTACACCTTC. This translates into CSVEATGSYGYTF. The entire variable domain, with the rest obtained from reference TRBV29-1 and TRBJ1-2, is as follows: SAVISQKPSRDICQRGTSLTIQCQVDSQVTMMFWYRQQPGQSLTLIATANQGSEATYESGFVIDKFPISRPNLTFSTLTVSNMSPEDSSIYLCSVEATGSYGYTFGSGTRLTVV.

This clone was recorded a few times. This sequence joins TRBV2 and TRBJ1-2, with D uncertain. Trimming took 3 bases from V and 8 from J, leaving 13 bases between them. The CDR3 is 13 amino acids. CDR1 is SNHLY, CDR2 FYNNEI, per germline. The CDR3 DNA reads TGTGCCAGCAGTGAGGGAGTGGCTGTAGGCTACACCTTC. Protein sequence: CASSEGVAVGYTF. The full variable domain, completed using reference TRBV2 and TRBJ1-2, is EPEVTQTPSHQVTQMGQEVILRCVPISNHLYFYWYRQILGQKVEFLVSFYNNEISEKSEIFDDQFSVERPDGSNFTLKIRSTKLEDSAMYFCASSEGVAVGYTFGSGTRLTVV.

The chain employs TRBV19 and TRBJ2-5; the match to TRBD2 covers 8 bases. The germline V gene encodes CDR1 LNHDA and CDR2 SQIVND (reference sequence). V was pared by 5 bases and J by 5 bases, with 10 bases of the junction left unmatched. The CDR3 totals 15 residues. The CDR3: CASSVSGGRTETQYF. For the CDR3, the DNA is TGTGCCAGTAGTGTCTCGGGGGGGCGGACGGAGACCCAGTACTTC.

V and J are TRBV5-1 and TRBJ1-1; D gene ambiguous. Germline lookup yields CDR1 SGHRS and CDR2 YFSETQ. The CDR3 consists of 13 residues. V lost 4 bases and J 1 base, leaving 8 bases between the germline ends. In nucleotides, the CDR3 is TGCGCCAGCAGCACACGGGAGAACACTGAAGCTTTCTTT. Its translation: CASSTRENTEAFF.

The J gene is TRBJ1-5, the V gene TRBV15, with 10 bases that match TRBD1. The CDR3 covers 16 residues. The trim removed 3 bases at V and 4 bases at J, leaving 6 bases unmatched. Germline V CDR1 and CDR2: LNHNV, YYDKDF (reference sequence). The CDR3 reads CATSRVRDRGNQPQHF. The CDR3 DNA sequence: TGTGCCACCAGCAGGGTCCGGGACAGGGGAAATCAGCCCCAGCATTTT.

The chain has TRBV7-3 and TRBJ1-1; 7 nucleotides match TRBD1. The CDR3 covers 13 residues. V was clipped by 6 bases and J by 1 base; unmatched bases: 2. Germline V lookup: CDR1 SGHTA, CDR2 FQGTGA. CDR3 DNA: TGTGCCAGCAGGGGACAGCCGAACACTGAAGCTTTCTTT. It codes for CASRGQPNTEAFF.

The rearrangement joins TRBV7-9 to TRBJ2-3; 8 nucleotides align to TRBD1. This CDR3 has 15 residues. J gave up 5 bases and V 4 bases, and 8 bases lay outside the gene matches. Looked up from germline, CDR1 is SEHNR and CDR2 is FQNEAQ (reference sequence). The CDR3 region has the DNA TGTGCCAGCAGCTCAGACAGGGGTGGTGGAGATACGCAGTATTTT. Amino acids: CASSSDRGGGDTQYF.

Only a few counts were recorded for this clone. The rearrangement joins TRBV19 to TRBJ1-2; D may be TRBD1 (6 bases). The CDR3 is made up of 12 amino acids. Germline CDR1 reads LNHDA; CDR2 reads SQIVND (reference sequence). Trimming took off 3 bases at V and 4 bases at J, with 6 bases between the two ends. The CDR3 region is CASSMTGYGYTF. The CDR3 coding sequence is TGTGCCAGTAGTATGACAGGCTATGGCTACACCTTC.

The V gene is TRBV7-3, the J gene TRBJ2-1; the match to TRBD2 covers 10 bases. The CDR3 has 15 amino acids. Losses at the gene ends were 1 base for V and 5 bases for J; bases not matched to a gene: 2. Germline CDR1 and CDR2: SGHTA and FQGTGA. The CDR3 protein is CASSLRLAGHNEQFF. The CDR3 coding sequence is TGTGCCAGCAGCTTAAGACTAGCGGGCCACAATGAGCAGTTCTTC.

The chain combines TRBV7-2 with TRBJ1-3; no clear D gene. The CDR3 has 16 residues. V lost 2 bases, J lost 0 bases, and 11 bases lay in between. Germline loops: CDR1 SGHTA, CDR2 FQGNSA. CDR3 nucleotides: TGTGCCAGCAGCTTAATAAGTAGAAGCTCTGGAAACACCATATATTTT. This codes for CASSLISRSSGNTIYF.

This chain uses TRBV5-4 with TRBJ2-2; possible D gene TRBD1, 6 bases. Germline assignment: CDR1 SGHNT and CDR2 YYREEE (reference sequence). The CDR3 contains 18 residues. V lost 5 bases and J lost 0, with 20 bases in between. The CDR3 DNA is TGTGCCAGCAGTAAACCCGAACAGGGCTTCTCGAACACCGGGGAGCTGTTTTTT. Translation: CASSKPEQGFSNTGELFF.

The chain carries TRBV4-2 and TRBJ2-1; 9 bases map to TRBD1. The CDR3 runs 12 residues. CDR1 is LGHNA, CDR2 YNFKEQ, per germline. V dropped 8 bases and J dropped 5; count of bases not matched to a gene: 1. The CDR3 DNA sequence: TGTGCCAGCCGGACAGGGGACAATGAGCAGTTCTTC. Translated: CASRTGDNEQFF.

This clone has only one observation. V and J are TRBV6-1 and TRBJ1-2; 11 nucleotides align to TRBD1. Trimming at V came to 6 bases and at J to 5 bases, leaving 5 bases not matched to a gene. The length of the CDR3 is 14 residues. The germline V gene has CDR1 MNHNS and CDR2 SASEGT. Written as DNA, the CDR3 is TGTGCCAGCAGGACGGGACAGGGGGGATATGGCTACACCTTC. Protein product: CASRTGQGGYGYTF.

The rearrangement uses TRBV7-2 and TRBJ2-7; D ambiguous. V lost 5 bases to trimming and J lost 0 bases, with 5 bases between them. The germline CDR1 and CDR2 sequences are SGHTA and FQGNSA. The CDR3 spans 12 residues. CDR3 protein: CASSPSSYEQYF. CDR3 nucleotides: TGTGCCAGCAGCCCTAGCTCCTACGAGCAGTACTTC.